This T cell receptor beta chain was observed in a study of graft-versus-host responses after intestinal transplantation. This table comes from immunoSEQ multiplex PCR, and its TCRdb copy is limited to in-frame clones, with some not included. The top ten hold approximately 0.17% of the sample, which has some 130,000 clones, more than 80% seen once. On this clone itself: The antigen is unknown.

This CDR3 comprises 13 residues. V was trimmed by 6 bases and J by 7 bases, leaving 15 bases between them. Germline V gene sequence: CDR1 SEHNR, CDR2 FQNEAQ (reference sequence). The sequence was collected from a human donor who received an intestinal transplant. The sequences come from unstimulated CD4+ T cells sorted from spleen or lymph node cells, collected before intestinal transplant. J is TRBJ1-2 and V is TRBV7-9; the D gene is possibly TRBD1 (6 bases). In DNA form, the CDR3 reads TGTGCCAGCAGACCCTACACAGGGTCTGGCTACACCTTC. Its protein product is CASRPYTGSGYTF.